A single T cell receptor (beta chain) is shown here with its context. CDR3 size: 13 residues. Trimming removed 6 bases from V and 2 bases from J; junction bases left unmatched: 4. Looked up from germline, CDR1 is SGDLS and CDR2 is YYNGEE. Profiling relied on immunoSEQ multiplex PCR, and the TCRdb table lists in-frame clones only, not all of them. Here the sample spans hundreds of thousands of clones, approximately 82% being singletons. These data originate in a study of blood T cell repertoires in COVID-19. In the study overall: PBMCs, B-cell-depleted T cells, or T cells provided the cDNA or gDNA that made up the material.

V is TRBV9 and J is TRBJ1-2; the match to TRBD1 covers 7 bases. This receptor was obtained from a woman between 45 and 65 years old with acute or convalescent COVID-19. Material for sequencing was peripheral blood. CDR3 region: CASNTGDNYGYTF. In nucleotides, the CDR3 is TGTGCCAGCAACACAGGGGACAACTATGGCTACACCTTC.